This passage covers 21 T cell receptor beta chains from one sample sequenced in a study of cytotoxic CD8 clonotypes in ibrutinib-treated CLL. Generated by immunoSEQ multiplex PCR, the TCRdb table keeps only in-frame clones and is missing some. The sample consists of about 130,000 clones, 70% to 80% of them appearing once. Here the sequenced sample was PBMCs, taken after 12 months of ibrutinib treatment. The receptors derive from a human donor with chronic lymphocytic leukemia.

This clone was detected a few times. The chain employs TRBV5-1 and TRBJ1-1, with no clear D. V was pared by 0 bases and J by 8 bases, with 5 bases between. From germline, CDR1 is SGHRS and CDR2 YFSETQ. The CDR3 spans 11 residues. The CDR3 loop is CASSLGPEAFF. The CDR3 coding sequence is TGCGCCAGCAGCTTGGGGCCCGAAGCTTTCTTT.

This rearrangement joins TRBV9 to TRBJ1-2; no firm D call. The CDR3 sequence is 13 residues long. V was trimmed by 4 bases and J by 4 bases, leaving 11 bases between them. Looked up from germline, CDR1 is SGDLS and CDR2 is YYNGEE. CDR3 residues: CASSPDGSYGYTF. The CDR3 DNA reads as TGTGCCAGCAGCCCCGATGGCAGCTATGGCTACACCTTC.

CDR3 protein: CASSPRTGISYEQYF. CDR3 DNA sequence: TGTGCCAGCTCACCTAGGACAGGCATTTCCTACGAGCAGTACTTC. This chain links TRBV18 with TRBJ2-7, with 7 positions matching TRBD1. Germline CDR1 is KGHSH and CDR2 is LQKENI. The CDR3 covers 15 residues. Unmatched junction bases numbered 6, after V lost 3 bases and J lost 1 base.

This sequence joins TRBV14 and TRBJ2-3; 8 bases are shared with TRBD2. This CDR3 has 16 residues. V gave up 1 base and J gave up 0 bases; unmatched junction bases: 3. Germline loops: CDR1 SGHDN, CDR2 FVKESK. Here the CDR3 reads CASSQGSSGSTDTQYF. The CDR3 coding sequence is TGTGCCAGCAGCCAAGGGTCTAGCGGGAGCACAGATACGCAGTATTTT.

The chain carries TRBV5-1 and TRBJ2-7; 9 bases match TRBD1. The germline CDR1 and CDR2 sequences are SGHRS and YFSETQ. Trimming cost V 4 bases and J 7 bases; bases outside gene matches: 6. The length of the CDR3 is 13 residues. In DNA, the CDR3 is TGCGCCAGCAGCCTACCGACAGGGGGTGAGCAGTACTTC. It specifies CASSLPTGGEQYF.

The chain joins TRBV4-3 to TRBJ2-1, with 8 bases identical to TRBD1. The CDR3 has 14 amino acids. With V trimmed by 3 bases and J by 4 bases, 2 bases remained unmatched. Looked up from germline, CDR1 is LGHNA and CDR2 is YSLEER. CDR3 region: CASSHRDRYNEQFF. In DNA, the CDR3 is TGCGCCAGCAGCCATCGGGACAGGTACAATGAGCAGTTCTTC.

This chain uses TRBV9 with TRBJ2-1, with 9 bases matching TRBD2. Germline V gives CDR1 SGDLS, CDR2 YYNGEE. CDR3 size: 18 residues. V dropped 4 bases and J dropped 6; count of bases not matched to a gene: 17. CDR3 protein: CASSLPTRASGKLNEQFF. The CDR3 region has the DNA TGTGCCAGCAGCCTCCCAACGAGGGCTAGCGGGAAACTCAATGAGCAGTTCTTC. The complete variable domain, with remaining parts taken from reference TRBV9 and TRBJ2-1, reads DSGVTQTPKHLITATGQRVTLRCSPRSGDLSVYWYQQSLDQGLQFLIQYYNGEERAKGNILERFSAQQFPDLHSELNLSSLELGDSALYFCASSLPTRASGKLNEQFFGPGTRLTVL.

This rearrangement joins TRBV7-2 to TRBJ2-7; 14 nucleotides line up with TRBD2. The CDR3 extends over 15 amino acids. CDR1 and CDR2 from the germline V gene are SGHTA and FQGNSA. V gave up 4 bases and J gave up 5 bases; unmatched junction bases: 4. The DNA for the CDR3 is TGTGCCAGCAGCTCGGGACTAGCGGGAGTCGACGAGCAGTACTTC. The encoded protein is CASSSGLAGVDEQYF.

This chain connects TRBV2 to TRBJ2-7; 8 nucleotides align to TRBD1. The CDR3 spans 14 residues. The trim removed 3 bases at V and 2 bases at J, leaving 3 bases unmatched. Germline V gene lookup returns CDR1 SNHLY and CDR2 FYNNEI. The DNA of the CDR3 is TGTGCCAGCAGTGATCAGGGGGCTACCTACGAGCAGTACTTC. It codes for CASSDQGATYEQYF.

The chain combines TRBV5-6 with TRBJ2-5; 7 bases align to TRBD1. CDR3 length: 14 residues. With 4 bases clipped from V and 6 bases from J, the junction kept 9 bases outside the gene matches. Germline CDR1 is SGHDT and CDR2 is YYEEEE. The CDR3: CASSQGTVGKTQYF. CDR3 in DNA: TGTGCCAGCAGCCAGGGGACAGTCGGAAAGACCCAGTACTTC.

The chain uses TRBV12-1 and TRBJ1-5; TRBD1 reflects the table's D call only, with no check against the DNA. TRBV12-1 is a listed pseudogene. This CDR3 is built from 16 residues. This chain's CDR3 is CASSSGTGYSNQPQHF. The CDR3 region has the DNA TGTGCCAGCAGCTCGGGGACAGGCTATAGCAATCAGCCCCAGCATTTT.

This clone was observed a few times. The genes are TRBV4-1 and TRBJ2-1, with 7 bases fitting TRBD2. CDR3 length equals 17 residues. After removal of 4 bases from V and 12 bases from J, the junction contained 21 bases not matched to a gene. Germline CDR1 and CDR2: MGHRA and YSYEKL. The DNA of the CDR3 is TGCGCCAGCAGCCTCGAGCCTTGGGAGGGAGGACGCGACGCGCAGTTCTTC. Amino acids: CASSLEPWEGGRDAQFF.

CDR3 protein: CASSLGTPNTGELFF. DNA of the CDR3: TGTGCCAGCAGCTTAGGGACTCCGAACACCGGGGAGCTGTTTTTT. The genes are TRBV7-9 and TRBJ2-2; maybe TRBD2 (5 bases). The V gene lost 1 base and the J gene lost 0 bases, with 6 bases spanning the gap. CDR3 size: 15 residues. Germline loops: CDR1 SEHNR, CDR2 FQNEAQ (reference sequence).

This clone was seen only a few times. The chain links TRBV7-3 to TRBJ2-1; D gene uncertain. Trimming pared 3 bases from V and 9 bases from J, leaving 6 bases between. CDR3 length equals 11 residues. Germline lookup yields CDR1 SGHTA and CDR2 FQGTGA. CDR3 nucleotides: TGTGCCAGCAGCTTCGGCAGTGAGCAGTTCTTC. Translation gives CASSFGSEQFF.

The chain combines TRBV5-1 with TRBJ1-1; 7 bases agree with TRBD1. The CDR3 runs 14 residues. The V and J ends lost 0 bases and 4 bases, in that order; junction bases with no gene match: 3. Germline CDR1 is SGHRS and CDR2 is YFSETQ. CDR3 in amino acids: CASSLEGASTEAFF. In DNA form, the CDR3 reads TGCGCCAGCAGCTTGGAGGGGGCTAGCACTGAAGCTTTCTTT.

This clone was counted once. The CDR3 DNA reads TGTGCCAGCAGCCTCGGGACACTGTTAGATACGCAGTATTTT. Translation gives CASSLGTLLDTQYF. V usage is TRBV7-2 and J usage is TRBJ2-3, with D possibly being TRBD1 (6 bases). With 5 bases removed from V and 5 bases from J, the gap between germline ends came to 14 bases. The CDR3 runs 14 residues. Germline loops: CDR1 SGHTA, CDR2 FQGNSA.

This sequence joins TRBV27 and TRBJ2-5; D is perhaps TRBD1 or TRBD2 (5 bases each). V lost 6 bases, J lost 0 bases, and 17 bases lay in between. CDR1 is MNHEY, CDR2 SMNVEV, per germline (reference sequence). The CDR3 covers 16 residues. CDR3: CASRLTGLGYQETQYF. In nucleotides, the CDR3 is TGTGCCAGCAGATTAACAGGACTCGGGTACCAAGAGACCCAGTACTTC.

The chain is built from TRBV4-2 and TRBJ1-3; the D is unclear. This CDR3 spans 15 amino acids. V was clipped by 2 bases and J by 4 bases, with 12 bases between them. CDR1 is LGHNA and CDR2 is YNFKEQ in the germline V gene. The CDR3 DNA follows: TGTGCCAGCAGCCAATATTTCGGAGGAGGAAACACCATATATTTT. Translated: CASSQYFGGGNTIYF.

The CDR3 is CASSLIGISYNEQFF. As DNA, the CDR3 is TGTGCCAGCAGCTTAATTGGCATTTCCTACAATGAGCAGTTCTTC. The chain has TRBV7-3 and TRBJ2-1; D call uncertain. The V gene lost 1 base and the J gene lost 1 base, with 8 bases spanning the gap. Germline assignment: CDR1 SGHTA and CDR2 FQGTGA. This CDR3 region has 15 residues.

The chain employs TRBV5-4 and TRBJ2-3; D is ambiguous. The CDR3 contains 14 residues. The V gene lost 0 bases and the J gene lost 1 base, with 6 bases spanning the gap. The germline V gene encodes CDR1 SGHNT and CDR2 YYREEE (reference sequence). CDR3: CASSLDMRTDTQYF. The CDR3 DNA is TGTGCCAGCAGCTTGGATATGCGCACAGATACGCAGTATTTT.

This clone was counted once. V and J are TRBV9 and TRBJ2-3, with 9 positions matching TRBD2. Germline V CDR1 and CDR2: SGDLS, YYNGEE. The V segment lost 0 bases and the J segment 2 bases; nucleotides outside the gene matches: 10. This CDR3 has 18 residues. The chain's CDR3 is CASSVGPGLAADTDTQYF. DNA for the CDR3: TGTGCCAGCAGCGTAGGTCCGGGACTAGCAGCCGACACAGATACGCAGTATTTT.